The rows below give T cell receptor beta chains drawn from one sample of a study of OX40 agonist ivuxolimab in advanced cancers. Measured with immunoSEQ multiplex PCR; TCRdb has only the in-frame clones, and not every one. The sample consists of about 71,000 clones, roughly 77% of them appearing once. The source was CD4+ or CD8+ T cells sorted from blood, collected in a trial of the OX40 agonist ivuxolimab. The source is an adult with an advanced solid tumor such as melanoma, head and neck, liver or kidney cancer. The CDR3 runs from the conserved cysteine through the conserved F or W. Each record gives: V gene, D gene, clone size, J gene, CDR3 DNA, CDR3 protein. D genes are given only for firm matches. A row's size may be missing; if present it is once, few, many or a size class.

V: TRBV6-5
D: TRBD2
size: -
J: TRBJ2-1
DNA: TGTGCCAGCAGGAATCAGCGGGGCTTTGCGTATGAGCAGTTCTTC
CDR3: CASRNQRGFAYEQFF

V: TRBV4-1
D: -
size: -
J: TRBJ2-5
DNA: TGCGCCAGCAGCCCGTACGGGACCTCCGGGGAGACCCAGTACTTC
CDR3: CASSPYGTSGETQYF

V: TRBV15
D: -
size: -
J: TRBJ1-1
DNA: TGTGCCACCAGCAGAGACCAGGGGTACACTTTCTTT
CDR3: CATSRDQGYTFF

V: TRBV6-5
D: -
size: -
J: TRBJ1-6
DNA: TGTGCCAGCAGTTCCCTGTCCAGAGAGAAAAATTCACCCCTCCACTTT
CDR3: CASSSLSREKNSPLHF

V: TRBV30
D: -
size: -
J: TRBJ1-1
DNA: TGTGCCTGGAACAGGGCGAACACTGAAGCTTTCTTT
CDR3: CAWNRANTEAFF

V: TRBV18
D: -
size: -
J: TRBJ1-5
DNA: TGTGCCAGCTCAACAGATAGCAATCAGCCCCAGCATTTT
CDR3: CASSTDSNQPQHF

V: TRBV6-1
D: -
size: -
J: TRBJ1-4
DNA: TGTGCCAGCAGTGAACTAGGTCAGGGGCTGAATGAAAAACTGTTTTTT
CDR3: CASSELGQGLNEKLFF

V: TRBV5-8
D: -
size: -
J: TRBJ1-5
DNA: TGTGCCAGCAGCTTTCAGGGTAATACGGGCAATCAGCCCCAGCATTTT
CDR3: CASSFQGNTGNQPQHF

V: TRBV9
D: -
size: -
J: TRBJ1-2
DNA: TGTGCCAGCAGCCCAAAGGGGGGTGTCTATGGCTACACCTTC
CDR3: CASSPKGGVYGYTF

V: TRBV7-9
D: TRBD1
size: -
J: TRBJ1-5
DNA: TGTGCCAGCAGCTTAGGGGACAGCAGTCAGCCCCAGCATTTT
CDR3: CASSLGDSSQPQHF

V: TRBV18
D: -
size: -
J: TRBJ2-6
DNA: TGTGCCAGCTCACCACCGCTGGGTTCTGGGGCCAACGTCCTGACTTTC
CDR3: CASSPPLGSGANVLTF

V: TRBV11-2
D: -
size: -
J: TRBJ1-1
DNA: TGTGCCAGCAGCTTGCCACAGGAGAACACTGAAGCTTTCTTT
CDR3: CASSLPQENTEAFF

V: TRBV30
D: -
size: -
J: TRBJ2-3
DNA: TGTGCCTGGAGTGTACGCGGACAGAACACAGATACGCAGTATTTT
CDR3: CAWSVRGQNTDTQYF

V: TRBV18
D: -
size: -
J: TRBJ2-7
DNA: TGTGCCAGCTCACCGAACTACGAGCAGTACTTC
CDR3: CASSPNYEQYF

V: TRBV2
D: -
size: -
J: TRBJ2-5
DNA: TGTGCCAGCTGCCCCGGACATCAAGAGACCCAGTACTTC
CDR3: CASCPGHQETQYF

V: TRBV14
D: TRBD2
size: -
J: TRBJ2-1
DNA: TGTGCCAGCAGCCAACCTGGTAGCGGGAGGGCCAATGAGCAGTTCTTC
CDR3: CASSQPGSGRANEQFF

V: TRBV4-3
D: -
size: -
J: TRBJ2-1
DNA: TGCGCCAGCGGCTTTTACAGACGCAATGAGCAGTTCTTC
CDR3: CASGFYRRNEQFF

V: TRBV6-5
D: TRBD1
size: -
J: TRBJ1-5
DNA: TGTGCCAGCAGTCTGACAGGGGACGGCAATCAGCCCCAGCATTTT
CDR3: CASSLTGDGNQPQHF

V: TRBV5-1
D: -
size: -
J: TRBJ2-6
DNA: TGCGCCAGCAGCTTAGACCCTGGTGCCAACGTCCTGACTTTC
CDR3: CASSLDPGANVLTF

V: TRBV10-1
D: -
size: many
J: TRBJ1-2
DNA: TGCGCCAGCAGTGCCGGCTATGGCTACACCTTC
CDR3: CASSAGYGYTF

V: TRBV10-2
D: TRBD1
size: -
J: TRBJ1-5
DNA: TGCGCCAGCAGTAGGGGGCAGGGCAATCAGCCCCAGCATTTT
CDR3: CASSRGQGNQPQHF

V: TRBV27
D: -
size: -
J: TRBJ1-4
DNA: TGTGCCAGCAGCGGGGCCAGTAAGAGGGAAAAACTGTTTTTT
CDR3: CASSGASKREKLFF

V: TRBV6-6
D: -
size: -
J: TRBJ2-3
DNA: TGTGCCAGCAGTTATGGTCAGAACACAGATACGCAGTATTTT
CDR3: CASSYGQNTDTQYF

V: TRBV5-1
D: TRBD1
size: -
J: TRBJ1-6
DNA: TGCGCCAGCACCCCGGGACAGCATCAACCCAATTCACCCCTCCACTTT
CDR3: CASTPGQHQPNSPLHF

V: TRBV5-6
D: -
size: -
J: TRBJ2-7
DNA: TGTGCCAGCAGCTTGGGGGGAGGTAGCTACGAGCAGTACTTC
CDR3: CASSLGGGSYEQYF

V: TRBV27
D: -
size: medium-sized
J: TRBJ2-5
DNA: TGTGCCAGCAGTGCCGCGACAGGCTTGGAGACCCAGTACTTC
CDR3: CASSAATGLETQYF

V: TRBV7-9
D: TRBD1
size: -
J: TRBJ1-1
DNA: TGTGCCAGCAGCTCACAGGGGGACACTGAAGCTTTCTTT
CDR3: CASSSQGDTEAFF

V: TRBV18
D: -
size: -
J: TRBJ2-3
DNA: TGTGCCAGCTCACCTTCGGGATTTATAGATACGCAGTATTTT
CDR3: CASSPSGFIDTQYF

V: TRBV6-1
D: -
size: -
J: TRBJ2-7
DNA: TGTGCCAGCAGTGAAATTCTGGGGGTCTACGAGCAGTACTTC
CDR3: CASSEILGVYEQYF